The 25 T cell receptor beta chains given below trace back to one sample, sequenced in a study of shared clonotypes between healthy human individuals. The data were produced by immunoSEQ multiplex PCR, yet TCRdb's version contains in-frame clones alone and is incomplete. Among more than 2,000,000 clones listed, approximately 90% were seen once. What was sequenced was naive CD4+ T cells sorted from blood. The subset here: CD45RA+ positively selected. Receptors originate from a man between 18 and 35 years old in good health.

The J gene is TRBJ2-5, the V gene TRBV10-3, with 13 nucleotides matching TRBD2. J gave up 3 bases and V 6 bases, and 4 bases lay outside the gene matches. Germline-derived CDR1 and CDR2 are ENHRY and SYGVKD. There are 15 residues in the CDR3. CDR3 DNA sequence: TGTGCCATCAGCGGTGGACTAGCGGGAGAAGAGACCCAGTACTTC. This translates into CAISGGLAGEETQYF.

The V and J genes are TRBV5-1 and TRBJ2-5; 8 nucleotides align to TRBD1. This CDR3 has 13 amino acids. V shed 4 bases and J 4 bases; nucleotides not matched to a gene: 3. Germline CDR1 and CDR2: SGHRS and YFSETQ. In nucleotides, the CDR3 is TGCGCCAGCAGCCGGGGGACAGGAGAGACCCAGTACTTC. It encodes CASSRGTGETQYF.

This clone was found many times. Relative to the germline gene, one junction end is altered; a read error may explain this. DNA of the CDR3: TGTGCTAGCAGCCCCTCGGACGTAGAGACCCAGTACTTC. Amino acid sequence: CASSPSDVETQYF. The chain couples TRBV7-7 to TRBJ2-5, with D unclear. The germline V gene has CDR1 SSHAT and CDR2 FNYEAQ (reference sequence). This CDR3 has 13 amino acids.

The V gene is TRBV18, the J gene TRBJ2-1; D ambiguous. This CDR3 has 14 amino acids. Germline assignment: CDR1 KGHSH and CDR2 LQKENI. V was pared by 2 bases and J by 5 bases, with 10 bases between. CDR3 DNA: TGTGCCAGCTCACCAGCGACACCGAACAATGAGCAGTTCTTC. It yields the protein CASSPATPNNEQFF.

This rearrangement joins TRBV19 to TRBJ2-7, with TRBD2 matching over 9 bases. This CDR3 contains 18 residues. Per germline, CDR1 LNHDA and CDR2 SQIVND (reference sequence). Germline trimming cut 3 bases from V and 5 bases from J; bases unmatched to any gene: 17. CDR3 nucleotides: TGTGCCAGTAGTATTGCCACCGGGACTAGCAAGGGCCTTCACGAGCAGTACTTC. Protein: CASSIATGTSKGLHEQYF.

Details on this clone: Other DNA sequences in the same sample also yield this CDR3. The V call is TRBV5-1, the J call TRBJ1-4, with TRBD1 as a possible D gene (6 bases). CDR3 size: 14 residues. V lost 3 bases and J lost 5, with 11 bases in between. CDR1 is SGHRS, CDR2 YFSETQ, per germline. The DNA for the CDR3 is TGCGCCAGCAGCTCCGGGACATCGAATGAAAAACTGTTTTTT. This gives the protein CASSSGTSNEKLFF.

This CDR3 is CASSPIGGTEAFF. In DNA, the CDR3 is TGCGCCAGCAGCCCCATAGGGGGGACTGAAGCTTTCTTT. The V call is TRBV5-1, the J call TRBJ1-1, with D possibly TRBD1 on 6 matching bases. The V end lost 4 bases, the J end lost 5 bases, and 12 bases lay between the germline ends. Germline assignment: CDR1 SGHRS and CDR2 YFSETQ. The CDR3 length is 13 residues.

With regard to this clone: This same CDR3 is encoded by further DNA sequences in the sample. This chain connects TRBV2 to TRBJ2-7; TRBD1 might be the D (6 bases). CDR3 length: 12 amino acids. Trimming took off 6 bases at V and 3 bases at J, with 9 bases between the two ends. CDR1 SNHLY and CDR2 FYNNEI come from the germline V gene. Here the CDR3 DNA reads TGTGCCAGCAGATCGGACAGCTACGAGCAGTACTTC. The encoded protein is CASRSDSYEQYF.

The CDR3: CASSHGFTQYF. The DNA for the CDR3 is TGTGCCAGCAGCCATGGGTTCACGCAGTATTTT. The J gene is TRBJ2-3, the V gene TRBV6-5, with D hard to call. Germline CDR1 and CDR2: MNHEY and SVGAGI. The CDR3 loop spans 11 amino acids. V was shortened by 6 bases and J by 9 bases, with 10 bases between the two germline ends.

CDR3 DNA: TGTGCAGGGGGGTTTGGTGATCAGCCCCAGCATTTT. Its translation: CAGGFGDQPQHF. This chain connects TRBV19 to TRBJ1-5, with D possibly matching TRBD1 (6 bases). CDR3 size: 12 residues. Per the germline V gene, CDR1 is LNHDA and CDR2 is SQIVND (reference sequence).

This rearrangement joins TRBV5-1 to TRBJ2-1; D may match TRBD1 or TRBD2 (5 bases each). Looked up from germline, CDR1 is SGHRS and CDR2 is YFSETQ. The V and J ends lost 2 bases and 4 bases respectively, with 13 bases between them. The CDR3 extends over 15 amino acids. This CDR3 is CASSFGDGFYNEQFF. As DNA, the CDR3 is TGCGCCAGCAGCTTTGGGGACGGGTTTTACAATGAGCAGTTCTTC. Complete variable domain (other parts from reference TRBV5-1 and TRBJ2-1): KAGVTQTPRYLIKTRGQQVTLSCSPISGHRSVSWYQQTPGQGLQFLFEYFSETQRNKGNFPGRFSGRQFSNSRSEMNVSTLELGDSALYLCASSFGDGFYNEQFFGPGTRLTVL.

The DNA of the CDR3 is TGTGCCTGGAGTGTACGACTAGCGGGACACAATGAGCAGTTCTTC. The encoded protein is CAWSVRLAGHNEQFF. The chain has TRBV30 and TRBJ2-1; 11 positions agree with TRBD2. V shed 0 bases, J shed 5 bases, and the junction held 3 bases outside the gene matches. CDR3 length: 15 residues. Germline CDR1 GTSNPN, CDR2 SVGIG (reference sequence). The complete variable domain, with remaining parts taken from reference TRBV30 and TRBJ2-1, reads SQTIHQWPATLVQPVGSPLSLECTVEGTSNPNLYWYRQAAGRGLQLLFYSVGIGQISSEVPQNLSASRPQDRQFILSSKKLLLSDSGFYLCAWSVRLAGHNEQFFGPGTRLTVL.

The chain employs TRBV7-9 and TRBJ1-6; the match to TRBD1 covers 9 bases. The CDR3 runs 15 residues. Germline-derived CDR1 and CDR2 are SEHNR and FQNEAQ (reference sequence). The J segment lost 10 bases and the V segment lost 4 bases, leaving 8 bases of the junction unmatched. CDR3 loop: CASSSPGQGGSPLHF. CDR3 in DNA: TGTGCCAGCAGCTCTCCGGGACAGGGAGGATCACCCCTCCACTTT. The full variable domain, rest sourced from reference TRBV7-9 and TRBJ1-6, is DTGVSQNPRHKITKRGQNVTFRCDPISEHNRLYWYRQTLGQGPEFLTYFQNEAQLEKSRLLSDRFSAERPKGSFSTLEIQRTEQGDSAMYLCASSSPGQGGSPLHFGNGTRLTVT.

V gene TRBV5-1 combines with J gene TRBJ1-1; unclear D gene. The V gene's germline CDR1 is SGHRS and CDR2 YFSETQ. Trimming took 5 bases from V and 4 from J, leaving 18 bases between them. The CDR3 has 15 residues. CDR3 sequence: CASREGLGRVTEAFF. In nucleotides, the CDR3 is TGCGCCAGCAGGGAAGGATTGGGGAGAGTCACTGAAGCTTTCTTT.

This chain uses TRBV19 with TRBJ2-3; 7 nucleotides agree with TRBD1. CDR3 length: 14 residues. The V and J ends lost 7 bases and 2 bases, in that order; junction bases with no gene match: 6. Germline CDR1 and CDR2: LNHDA and SQIVND (reference sequence). The CDR3 protein is CASNPGQYTDTQYF. The CDR3 coding sequence is TGTGCCAGTAATCCGGGACAGTACACAGATACGCAGTATTTT.

With regard to this clone: At the DNA level, this CDR3 is encoded by other sequences in the same sample as well. The chain couples TRBV6-5 to TRBJ1-2; D gene unclear. Trimming shortened V by 4 bases and J by 1 base, and 7 bases separated the two germline ends. This CDR3 is built from 13 residues. Germline CDR1 is MNHEY and CDR2 is SVGAGI. The CDR3 sequence: CASSSGNNYGYTF. CDR3 in DNA: TGTGCCAGCAGTTCCGGGAATAACTATGGCTACACCTTC.

The V gene is TRBV6-1, the J gene TRBJ1-5, with 12 bases lining up with TRBD1. Trimming at V came to 10 bases and at J to 6 bases, leaving 10 bases not matched to a gene. Germline lookup yields CDR1 MNHNS and CDR2 SASEGT. The CDR3 runs 15 residues. The CDR3 DNA sequence: TGTGCCACCTCACCGGGACAGGGGGCTCCTCAGCCCCAGCATTTT. It yields the protein CATSPGQGAPQPQHF.

The rearrangement links TRBV6-1 to TRBJ2-7; 10 bases agree with TRBD1. The CDR3 runs to 13 residues. The germline gives CDR1 MNHNS, CDR2 SASEGT. J was trimmed by 2 bases and V by 7 bases; bases with no gene match: 2. This CDR3 reads CASKGQGTYEQYF. In DNA form, the CDR3 reads TGTGCCAGCAAGGGACAGGGGACCTACGAGCAGTACTTC.

The V and J genes are TRBV10-3 and TRBJ2-3, with 11 bases lining up with TRBD2. V lost 11 bases and J lost 4; bases outside the gene matches: 5. In germline, CDR1 is ENHRY, CDR2 SYGVKD. The CDR3 consists of 13 residues. CDR3 in amino acids: CASTSGVPDTQYF. DNA of the CDR3: TGTGCCTCGACTAGCGGGGTTCCAGATACGCAGTATTTT.

The J gene is TRBJ2-7, the V gene TRBV19, with 12 bases lining up with TRBD2. The trim removed 9 bases at V and 8 bases at J, leaving 11 bases unmatched. The CDR3 spans 14 residues. Germline lookup yields CDR1 LNHDA and CDR2 SQIVND (reference sequence). The CDR3 bases are TGTGCCAGCGGGACTAGCGGGTTTGAACCTAAGCAGTACTTC. The encoded protein is CASGTSGFEPKQYF.

The genes are TRBV5-1 and TRBJ1-2; D gene uncertain. The CDR3 length is 13 residues. The germline V gene has CDR1 SGHRS and CDR2 YFSETQ. V was pared by 0 bases and J by 4 bases, with 7 bases between. The CDR3 loop reads CASSLGPTYGYTF. The DNA for the CDR3 is TGCGCCAGCAGCTTGGGCCCCACCTATGGCTACACCTTC. The variable domain in full, completed from reference TRBV5-1 and TRBJ1-2, reads KAGVTQTPRYLIKTRGQQVTLSCSPISGHRSVSWYQQTPGQGLQFLFEYFSETQRNKGNFPGRFSGRQFSNSRSEMNVSTLELGDSALYLCASSLGPTYGYTFGSGTRLTVV.

For the CDR3, the DNA is TGTGCCAGCAGCTTAGGGACAGTCCGGACCTACAATGAGCAGTTCTTC. It is translated as CASSLGTVRTYNEQFF. The rearrangement links TRBV7-9 to TRBJ2-1; D may be TRBD1 (6 bases). Germline assignment: CDR1 SEHNR and CDR2 FQNEAQ (reference sequence). The CDR3 consists of 16 residues. The V end lost 1 base, the J end lost 2 bases, and 12 bases lay between the germline ends.

This sequence joins TRBV4-1 and TRBJ2-3; D may be TRBD2 (6 bases). Deletions cut 0 bases from V and 2 bases from J, with 9 bases between. CDR3 size: 15 residues. Germline values: CDR1 MGHRA, CDR2 YSYEKL. CDR3 loop: CASSQDTGVTDTQYF. CDR3 nucleotide sequence: TGCGCCAGCAGCCAAGATACGGGAGTCACAGATACGCAGTATTTT.

The chain joins TRBV9 to TRBJ2-1, with D possibly called TRBD1 or TRBD2 (5 bases each). V lost 4 bases to trimming and J lost 7 bases, with 12 bases between them. CDR1 is SGDLS, CDR2 YYNGEE, per germline. This CDR3 has 13 residues. DNA of the CDR3: TGTGCCAGCAGCCTTGGGGGTCAAAATGAGCAGTTCTTC. It yields the protein CASSLGGQNEQFF. Full variable domain (outside the CDR3, taken from reference TRBV9 and TRBJ2-1): DSGVTQTPKHLITATGQRVTLRCSPRSGDLSVYWYQQSLDQGLQFLIQYYNGEERAKGNILERFSAQQFPDLHSELNLSSLELGDSALYFCASSLGGQNEQFFGPGTRLTVL.

This chain connects TRBV30 to TRBJ2-5; 7 bases match TRBD1. Germline assignment: CDR1 GTSNPN and CDR2 SVGIG (reference sequence). V gave up 2 bases and J gave up 2 bases; unmatched junction bases: 5. The CDR3 runs 14 residues. CDR3 residues: CAWSTGAKQETQYF. In nucleotides, the CDR3 is TGTGCCTGGAGTACAGGGGCGAAGCAAGAGACCCAGTACTTC.